This TCR beta chain was observed in a study of T cell changes during pregnancy in multiple sclerosis. The table came from immunoSEQ multiplex PCR; TCRdb's copy has only in-frame clones and leaves some out. The sample yields more than 40,000 clones, approximately 90% seen once. Only one count was recorded for this clone. The CDR3 is made up of 16 amino acids. CDR1 and CDR2 (germline): SGDLS, YYNGEE. J lost 5 bases, V lost 0 bases, and 8 bases had no gene match. The receptor was isolated from a female donor with multiple sclerosis, enrolled in a pregnancy study. The sequencing here drew on CD8+ T cells from peripheral blood mononuclear cells, taken in the third trimester of pregnancy. The rearrangement links TRBV9 to TRBJ2-5; 9 bases line up with TRBD1. CDR3 in amino acids: CASSVDPTGGRETQYF. CDR3 in DNA: TGTGCCAGCAGCGTAGACCCGACAGGGGGGAGGGAGACCCAGTACTTC.